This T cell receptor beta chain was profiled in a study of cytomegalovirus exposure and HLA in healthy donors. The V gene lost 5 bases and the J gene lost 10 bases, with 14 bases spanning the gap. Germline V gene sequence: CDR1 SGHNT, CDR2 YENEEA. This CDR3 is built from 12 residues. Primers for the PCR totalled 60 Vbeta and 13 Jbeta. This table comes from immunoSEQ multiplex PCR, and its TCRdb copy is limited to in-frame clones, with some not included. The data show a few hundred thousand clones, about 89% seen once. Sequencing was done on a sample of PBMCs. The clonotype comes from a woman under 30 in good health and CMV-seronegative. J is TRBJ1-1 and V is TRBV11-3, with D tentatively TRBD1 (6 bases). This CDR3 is CASSPRTEGAFF. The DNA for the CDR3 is TGTGCCAGCAGCCCTCGGACAGAAGGAGCTTTCTTT.